The rows below give T cell receptor beta chains drawn from one sample of a study of blood T cells in healthy people across ages. TCRdb re-called the 5' RACE reads with MiXCR, one entry per CDR3 protein. Altogether about 1.6 million distinct CDR3 sequences are present, approximately 32% being singletons, with the ten largest covering approximately 11%. Sequencing was done on a sample of blood. These receptors came from a woman aged 30 to 39 in good health. Each CDR3 is given with its conserved first and last residue. D genes are given only for firm matches. Not every row has a clone size; where given, it reads once, few, many or a size class.

CDR3nt: TGTGCCATCAGTCAGCGGGAGTCTCACGTGGGGCAGTACTTC; CDR3aa: CAISQRESHVGQYF; j_gene: TRBJ2-5; abundance: once; d_gene: TRBD2; v_gene: TRBV10-3
CDR3nt: TGTGCCAGCTCACCAGCCGCAGGGGCCTACAATGAGCAGTACTTC; CDR3aa: CASSPAAGAYNEQYF; j_gene: TRBJ2-7; abundance: NA; d_gene: NA; v_gene: TRBV18
CDR3nt: TGTGCTAGTGCCCCCTACGTCTACAATGAGCAGTTCTTC; CDR3aa: CASAPYVYNEQFF; j_gene: TRBJ2-1; abundance: NA; d_gene: NA; v_gene: TRBV12-5
CDR3nt: TGCAGCGGGGGACACCCCCAAGAGACCCAGTACTTC; CDR3aa: CSGGHPQETQYF; j_gene: TRBJ2-5; abundance: few; d_gene: NA; v_gene: TRBV29-1
CDR3nt: TGTGCCACTGCAATTGCAAGGTCCTACGAGCAGTACTTC; CDR3aa: CATAIARSYEQYF; j_gene: TRBJ2-7; abundance: NA; d_gene: NA; v_gene: TRBV27
CDR3nt: TGCAGCGGCCACCGATCCGGGAGGAATGAGCAGTTCTTC; CDR3aa: CSGHRSGRNEQFF; j_gene: TRBJ2-1; abundance: many; d_gene: TRBD2; v_gene: TRBV29-1
CDR3nt: TGTGCCAGCAGCAAGGCAGTGAACACTGAAGCTTTCTTT; CDR3aa: CASSKAVNTEAFF; j_gene: TRBJ1-1; abundance: few; d_gene: NA; v_gene: TRBV21-1
CDR3nt: TGTGCCGGCAGTTCCGGATTAATCAGGAACGAGCAGTACTTC; CDR3aa: CAGSSGLIRNEQYF; j_gene: TRBJ2-7; abundance: NA; d_gene: NA; v_gene: TRBV12-3/TRBV12-4
CDR3nt: TGCAGTCTCAATTTTTACTCCACAGATACGCAGTATTTT; CDR3aa: CSLNFYSTDTQYF; j_gene: TRBJ2-3; abundance: NA; d_gene: NA; v_gene: TRBV20-1
CDR3nt: TGTGCCAGCAGCCCAAGTCCGTCGGCAGAAAAACTGTTTTTT; CDR3aa: CASSPSPSAEKLFF; j_gene: TRBJ1-4; abundance: once; d_gene: NA; v_gene: TRBV7-6
CDR3nt: TGTGCCAGCAGCCCCCATCTTGGCAGGCCTGGCTACACCTTC; CDR3aa: CASSPHLGRPGYTF; j_gene: TRBJ1-2; abundance: NA; d_gene: NA; v_gene: TRBV28
CDR3nt: TGTACCGGCAGTGTTGGAGGTGATCGGCCCCAGCATTTT; CDR3aa: CTGSVGGDRPQHF; j_gene: TRBJ1-5; abundance: once; d_gene: NA; v_gene: TRBV6-1
CDR3nt: TGTGCCAGCAGCTCCTCCGGGGGGCCGTATTTT; CDR3aa: CASSSSGGPYF; j_gene: TRBJ2-3; abundance: NA; d_gene: NA; v_gene: TRBV11-2
CDR3nt: TGCGCCAGCAGCTTGGACCCTGCGGATGAAAAACTGTTTTTT; CDR3aa: CASSLDPADEKLFF; j_gene: TRBJ1-4; abundance: NA; d_gene: NA; v_gene: TRBV5-1
CDR3nt: TGCAGCGCCTGGCTAGGGGGCACTGAAGCTTTCTTT; CDR3aa: CSAWLGGTEAFF; j_gene: TRBJ1-1; abundance: few; d_gene: NA; v_gene: TRBV29-1
CDR3nt: TGCAGCGTCGGGGGGGCGGGGAACACTGAAGCTTTCTTT; CDR3aa: CSVGGAGNTEAFF; j_gene: TRBJ1-1; abundance: few; d_gene: NA; v_gene: TRBV29-1
CDR3nt: TGCGCCAGCAGCTTCCGGGACAGCCTTAGGGAGCAGTACTTC; CDR3aa: CASSFRDSLREQYF; j_gene: TRBJ2-7; abundance: NA; d_gene: TRBD1; v_gene: TRBV5-1
CDR3nt: TGTGCCAGCAGTTATAAGCGGGGGGGCACAGATACGCAGTATTTT; CDR3aa: CASSYKRGGTDTQYF; j_gene: TRBJ2-3; abundance: few; d_gene: TRBD2; v_gene: TRBV27
CDR3nt: TGTGCCAGCAGTTACTCGAAGGGGCTATATGGCTACACCTTC; CDR3aa: CASSYSKGLYGYTF; j_gene: TRBJ1-2; abundance: NA; d_gene: NA; v_gene: TRBV6-2/TRBV6-3
CDR3nt: TGTGCCAGCAGCCCCTCGGGGGACACCGGGGAGCTGTTTTTT; CDR3aa: CASSPSGDTGELFF; j_gene: TRBJ2-2; abundance: NA; d_gene: NA; v_gene: TRBV9
CDR3nt: TGTGCCAGCAGCCAAGGAGTTTGGGACTTCCAAGAGACCCAGTACTTC; CDR3aa: CASSQGVWDFQETQYF; j_gene: TRBJ2-5; abundance: few; d_gene: NA; v_gene: TRBV3-1
CDR3nt: TGCAGTGCGAGGTGGCATAACGAGCAGTACTTC; CDR3aa: CSARWHNEQYF; j_gene: TRBJ2-7; abundance: many; d_gene: NA; v_gene: TRBV20-1
CDR3nt: TGTGCCAGCAGTTCCCTCGTACTCGACACTGAAGCTTTCTTT; CDR3aa: CASSSLVLDTEAFF; j_gene: TRBJ1-1; abundance: NA; d_gene: NA; v_gene: TRBV27
CDR3nt: TGTGCCAGCACCACGGACGGGGGGCTCTATGGCTACACCTTC; CDR3aa: CASTTDGGLYGYTF; j_gene: TRBJ1-2; abundance: few; d_gene: NA; v_gene: TRBV7-9
CDR3nt: TGTGCCTGGAGTAGGGGTGAATACGCTAATGAAAAACCGTTTTTT; CDR3aa: CAWSRGEYANEKPFF; j_gene: TRBJ1-4; abundance: once; d_gene: NA; v_gene: TRBV30
CDR3nt: TGTGCCAGCAGCTTAGCCTTGGGCAGTCCGAGCTCCTACGAGCAGTACTTC; CDR3aa: CASSLALGSPSSYEQYF; j_gene: TRBJ2-7; abundance: NA; d_gene: NA; v_gene: TRBV7-9
CDR3nt: TGTGCCAGCAGACCAAGGATGAGCGGACAGGGGTACAATGAGCAGTTCTTC; CDR3aa: CASRPRMSGQGYNEQFF; j_gene: TRBJ2-1; abundance: few; d_gene: TRBD1; v_gene: TRBV27
CDR3nt: TGCGCCAGCAGCTTGCGGCCAGCGGGGGCCAACAATGAGCAGTTCTTC; CDR3aa: CASSLRPAGANNEQFF; j_gene: TRBJ2-1; abundance: NA; d_gene: TRBD2; v_gene: TRBV5-1
CDR3nt: TGTGCCAGCAGCCGATACAGACAGGGCGAAGGAGAGCAGTACTTC; CDR3aa: CASSRYRQGEGEQYF; j_gene: TRBJ2-7; abundance: NA; d_gene: TRBD1; v_gene: TRBV7-8
CDR3nt: TGTGCCAGCTCACCAGGGGACTACAATCAGCCCCAGCATTTT; CDR3aa: CASSPGDYNQPQHF; j_gene: TRBJ1-5; abundance: NA; d_gene: NA; v_gene: TRBV18
CDR3nt: TGCAGCGTCCCTTTAGTAGCGGGATCAGGTGAGCAGTTCTTC; CDR3aa: CSVPLVAGSGEQFF; j_gene: TRBJ2-1; abundance: NA; d_gene: TRBD2; v_gene: TRBV29-1
CDR3nt: TGCAGTGCTAGAGAGCCGGGCAGGGCTGCTGAAGCTTTCTTT; CDR3aa: CSAREPGRAAEAFF; j_gene: TRBJ1-1; abundance: NA; d_gene: NA; v_gene: TRBV20-1
CDR3nt: TGTGCCAGCAGCGCTGAAGGTGGTTACAATGAGCAGTTCTTC; CDR3aa: CASSAEGGYNEQFF; j_gene: TRBJ2-1; abundance: few; d_gene: NA; v_gene: TRBV9
CDR3nt: TGTGCCAGCAGCGCCGTTAGCAATCAGCCCCAGCATTTT; CDR3aa: CASSAVSNQPQHF; j_gene: TRBJ1-5; abundance: few; d_gene: NA; v_gene: TRBV7-2
CDR3nt: TGTGCCAGGAGTTATATGAGCCAAGAGACCCAGTACTTC; CDR3aa: CARSYMSQETQYF; j_gene: TRBJ2-5; abundance: NA; d_gene: NA; v_gene: TRBV19